The clone carrying this T cell receptor (beta chain) appeared a few times. No antigen is known for it. The data are from a study of T cell repertoires in cytomegalovirus infection. Overall study context: Based on public TCR beta signatures, there were indications of CMV infection and of a matching HLA type. Study-level results: Carriage of CMV together with the relevant HLA was identifiable through cumulative public TCR beta family frequency. HLA-C-restricted TCR beta clonotypes specific for CMV led the ex vivo response.

Germline CDR1 is MNHNS and CDR2 is SASEGT. V was cut by 9 bases and J by 6 bases, with 10 bases left in between. The length of the CDR3 is 11 residues. TCRdb recomputed calls from the reads with MiXCR, one row per CDR3 protein. The data hold around 120,000 distinct CDR3 sequences, with approximately 24% observed a single time. Sequencing input: PBMCs, sequenced either directly or after in vitro stimulation (not recorded which). The clonotype was recovered from a human donor in good health (CMV status not recorded). Some clones in this sample may be carry-over from other donors' samples. The chain couples TRBV6-1 to TRBJ2-3, with a tentative D call TRBD1 (6 bases). This chain's CDR3 is CASTGRDTQYF. The CDR3 nucleotides read TGTGCCAGTACAGGGCGCGATACGCAGTATTTT.